This TCR beta chain came from a study of blood T cells in healthy people across ages. Study-wide background: Template switching caught about one barcoded beta molecule for each two T cells.

Study-level results: Naive T cell percentage showed a strong correlation with the diversity of TCR beta. Researchers said unsorted PBMCs prevented a conclusive naive versus antigen-experienced comparison. In long-lived donors, naive CD4+ cell counts and diversity exceeded those of aged donors.

With respect to this clonotype: Its target is unknown.

Trimming removed 0 bases from V and 3 bases from J, with 12 bases in between. This CDR3 has 16 residues. The germline CDR1 and CDR2 sequences are KGHDR and SFDVKD. With a J-beta primer mix and a sample-barcoded 5' primer, a second PCR ran about 7 to 12 cycles. TCRdb recomputed calls from the 5' RACE reads with MiXCR, one row per CDR3 protein. The top ten clones hold 23% of a sample with over 1,500,000 distinct CDR3 sequences, 35% to 50% of them seen once. The sample was blood. This chain joins TRBV24-1 and TRBJ2-3; weak D call: TRBD1 (6 bases). This TCR came from a human donor in good health. This chain's CDR3 is CATSDLRSRGTDTQYF. The CDR3, as DNA: TGTGCCACCAGTGATTTGAGGTCCAGGGGTACAGATACGCAGTATTTT.